The 31 T cell receptor beta chains reported below all come from one sample, sequenced in a study of blood T cell repertoires in COVID-19. This table comes from immunoSEQ multiplex PCR, and its TCRdb copy is limited to in-frame clones, with some not included. The repertoire holds roughly 68,000 clones, around nine tenths seen once, with 6.6% in the top ten. The sample was peripheral blood. The origin of the receptors is a man in his fifties or sixties with active COVID-19.

The chain uses TRBV4-1 and TRBJ2-2, with D maybe TRBD1 (5 bases). Trimming stripped 1 base from V and 2 bases from J, with 11 bases between. Germline-derived CDR1 and CDR2 are MGHRA and YSYEKL. The CDR3 runs to 16 residues. CDR3 nucleotide sequence: TGCGCCAGCAGCCAAGGATGGGGCAGAAACACCGGGGAGCTGTTTTTT. This translates into CASSQGWGRNTGELFF.

The rearrangement links TRBV21-1 to TRBJ2-2; the listed D gene, TRBD2, was not tested against the DNA. TRBV21-1 counts as a pseudogene. The CDR3 is 17 residues long. The chain's CDR3 is CASLKGGDTSNTGELFF. DNA of the CDR3: TGTGCCAGCCTCAAGGGGGGGGACACCTCGAACACCGGGGAGCTGTTTTTT.

The J gene is TRBJ2-3, the V gene TRBV4-1; D might be TRBD1 (5 bases). CDR1 and CDR2 from the germline V gene are MGHRA and YSYEKL. Trimming cost V 4 bases and J 6 bases, with 11 bases left between them. The CDR3 covers 13 residues. CDR3 amino acids: CASSRSRVDTQYF. The CDR3 nucleotides read TGCGCCAGCAGCCGGAGCAGGGTCGATACGCAGTATTTT.

This sequence joins TRBV2 and TRBJ1-2; D is unresolved. V was clipped by 7 bases and J by 4 bases, with 10 bases between them. The germline V gene has CDR1 SNHLY and CDR2 FYNNEI. The CDR3 has 12 residues. This chain's CDR3 is CASMLALYGYTF. The DNA for the CDR3 is TGTGCCAGCATGCTGGCCCTCTATGGCTACACCTTC.

The chain uses TRBV6-2 or TRBV6-3 and TRBJ2-7; 9 nucleotides line up with TRBD2. The germline V gene has CDR1 MNHEY and CDR2 SVGEGT. V lost 2 bases and J lost 3; bases outside the gene matches: 2. The CDR3 consists of 14 residues. The CDR3 nucleotides read TGTGCCAGCAGTTACGGTAGCGGGAGCTACGAGCAGTACTTC. Its protein is CASSYGSGSYEQYF.

The V call is TRBV3-1 (or the pseudogene TRBV3-2), the J call TRBJ1-3, with 7 nucleotides matching TRBD1. The CDR3 sequence is 15 residues long. The V and J ends lost 3 bases and 2 bases, in that order; junction bases with no gene match: 4. In germline, CDR1 is LGHDT, CDR2 YNNKEL (reference sequence). CDR3 sequence: CASSHDRDPGNTIYF. The CDR3 bases are TGTGCCAGCAGCCACGACAGGGACCCTGGAAACACCATATATTTT.

The rearrangement joins TRBV6-1 to TRBJ2-3; 9 bases align to TRBD2. This CDR3 contains 14 residues. Trimming at V came to 2 bases and at J to 14 bases, leaving 11 bases not matched to a gene. Germline V gene lookup returns CDR1 MNHNS and CDR2 SASEGT. CDR3 bases: TGTGCCAGCAGTGAACCCCAACCCGGGACTAGCCTGTATTTT. Its protein is CASSEPQPGTSLYF.

The chain has TRBV10-3 and TRBJ2-7; D is ambiguous. The V end lost 2 bases, the J end lost 4 bases, and 12 bases lay between the germline ends. This CDR3 has 14 amino acids. CDR1 is ENHRY and CDR2 is SYGVKD in the germline V gene. The CDR3 is CAISEMAATYEQYF. CDR3 in DNA: TGTGCCATCAGTGAGATGGCGGCAACTTACGAGCAGTACTTC.

This clone showed up just a few times. The gene calls are TRBV6-2 or TRBV6-3 and TRBJ1-1, with D unclear. The V end lost 5 bases, the J end lost 7 bases, and 20 bases lay between the germline ends. This CDR3 is built from 15 residues. The V gene's germline CDR1 is MNHEY and CDR2 SVGEGT. CDR3 nucleotides: TGTGCCAGCAGTACTCCTTGGAGGCCCCCTATTGAAGCTTTCTTT. This gives the protein CASSTPWRPPIEAFF.

The gene calls are TRBV19 and TRBJ2-1, with D uncertain. Germline-derived CDR1 and CDR2 are LNHDA and SQIVND (reference sequence). V lost 5 bases, J lost 0 bases, and 14 bases lay in between. This CDR3 comprises 16 residues. The CDR3 DNA follows: TGTGCCAGTAGTCCTCGGGTCGGTTCCTCCTACAATGAGCAGTTCTTC. It yields the protein CASSPRVGSSYNEQFF.

The V gene is TRBV6-2 or TRBV6-3, the J gene TRBJ2-1; 8 bases line up with TRBD1. This CDR3 comprises 18 residues. Germline lookup yields CDR1 MNHEY and CDR2 SVGEGT. Trimming removed 4 bases from V and 4 bases from J; junction bases left unmatched: 15. The CDR3 region is CASSSLKGQEASYNEQFF. For the CDR3, the DNA is TGTGCCAGCAGTTCCCTCAAGGGACAGGAAGCCTCTTACAATGAGCAGTTCTTC.

V is TRBV4-3 and J is TRBJ2-7; D gene ambiguous. The CDR3 extends over 15 amino acids. The germline V gene encodes CDR1 LGHNA and CDR2 YSLEER. Trimming took off 0 bases at V and 2 bases at J, with 11 bases between the two ends. Here the CDR3 reads CASSQEDLPTYEQYF. CDR3 coding DNA: TGCGCCAGCAGCCAAGAAGACTTACCGACCTACGAGCAGTACTTC.

The rearrangement joins TRBV11-2 to TRBJ2-3, with TRBD2 as a possible D gene (6 bases). Trimming cost V 5 bases and J 1 base, with 13 bases left between them. The CDR3 is 15 residues long. Germline CDR1 reads SGHAT; CDR2 reads FQNNGV. CDR3 DNA sequence: TGTGCCAGCAGCACTCCGGGACTTGGCACAGATACGCAGTATTTT. It specifies CASSTPGLGTDTQYF.

This clone has just one count. The genes are TRBV30 and TRBJ2-7, with a weak D call TRBD2 (7 bases). The CDR3 is made up of 16 amino acids. Looked up from germline, CDR1 is GTSNPN and CDR2 is SVGIG (reference sequence). Trimming left V 0 bases short and J 1 base short, with 16 bases between. In DNA form, the CDR3 reads TGTGCCTGGAGTGTAAAGGGGGGGCGACTTTCCTACGAGCAGTACTTC. It yields the protein CAWSVKGGRLSYEQYF.

The chain couples TRBV28 to TRBJ2-7; 12 bases align to TRBD1. The CDR3 is made up of 15 amino acids. The V gene's germline CDR1 is MDHEN and CDR2 SYDVKM. V dropped 2 bases and J dropped 7; count of bases not matched to a gene: 6. The CDR3 reads CASSLAGTGGGEQYF. CDR3 nucleotides: TGTGCCAGCAGTTTAGCCGGGACAGGGGGCGGGGAGCAGTACTTC.

The rearrangement uses TRBV18 and TRBJ2-5; D is possibly TRBD1 (5 bases). Germline loops: CDR1 KGHSH, CDR2 LQKENI. The V gene lost 3 bases and the J gene lost 5 bases, with 13 bases spanning the gap. The CDR3 loop spans 14 amino acids. CDR3 in DNA: TGTGCCAGCTCACCCATCTTGGGGCGGGAGACCCAGTACTTC. Protein product: CASSPILGRETQYF.

The V and J genes are TRBV28 and TRBJ2-5; TRBD2 aligns across 8 bases. J gave up 5 bases and V 3 bases, and 5 bases lay outside the gene matches. Germline-derived CDR1 and CDR2 are MDHEN and SYDVKM. This CDR3 region has 14 residues. The CDR3 DNA reads as TGTGCCAGCAGTTTTAGCGGGACGCTGGAGACCCAGTACTTC. This codes for CASSFSGTLETQYF. The full variable domain, in which reference TRBV28 and TRBJ2-5 provide the parts outside the CDR3, is DVKVTQSSRYLVKRTGEKVFLECVQDMDHENMFWYRQDPGLGLRLIYFSYDVKMKEKGDIPEGYSVSREKKERFSLILESASTNQTSMYLCASSFSGTLETQYFGPGTRLLVL.

The V call is TRBV19, the J call TRBJ1-5; 9 positions agree with TRBD1. This CDR3 has 16 residues. Germline V gives CDR1 LNHDA, CDR2 SQIVND (reference sequence). V gave up 10 bases and J gave up 2 bases; unmatched junction bases: 12. For the CDR3, the DNA is TGTGCCACCAAACCGGGACAGGGTCGGGGCAATCAGCCCCAGCATTTT. Its protein product is CATKPGQGRGNQPQHF.

V gene TRBV5-6 combines with J gene TRBJ2-7, with 8 bases that match TRBD1. Germline lookup yields CDR1 SGHDT and CDR2 YYEEEE. CDR3 length equals 13 residues. Unmatched junction bases numbered 3, after V lost 0 bases and J lost 7 bases. CDR3 sequence: CASSLVDRDEQYF. CDR3 sequence (DNA): TGTGCCAGCAGCTTGGTGGACAGGGATGAGCAGTACTTC.

This chain joins TRBV13 and TRBJ2-7; 7 bases agree with TRBD1. After removal of 5 bases from V and 0 bases from J, the junction contained 7 bases not matched to a gene. The CDR3 length is 15 residues. Germline V lookup: CDR1 PRHDT, CDR2 FYEKMQ (reference sequence). The CDR3 DNA reads TGTGCCAGCAGCCAGACAGGGCGGACCTCCTACGAGCAGTACTTC. Protein sequence: CASSQTGRTSYEQYF.

This clone has a single count. The chain links TRBV19 to TRBJ1-5, with D perhaps TRBD1 (5 bases). V lost 7 bases, J lost 6 bases, and 19 bases lay in between. CDR3 size: 15 residues. Per germline, CDR1 LNHDA and CDR2 SQIVND (reference sequence). CDR3 coding DNA: TGTGCCAGTAACTCCCTCACAGGACCCGGTCAGCCCCAGCATTTT. Protein sequence: CASNSLTGPGQPQHF.

Here the CDR3 reads CASSFAGRGTDTQYF. For the CDR3, the DNA is TGCGCCAGCAGCTTCGCGGGGCGCGGCACAGATACGCAGTATTTT. The chain couples TRBV5-1 to TRBJ2-3; tentatively, D is TRBD2 (6 bases). This CDR3 has 15 residues. Between the trimmed V and J ends, which lost 2 bases and 1 base, there was a span of 11 bases. Germline-derived CDR1 and CDR2 are SGHRS and YFSETQ.

The chain couples TRBV7-2 to TRBJ1-3; the match to TRBD1 covers 11 bases. The junction had 8 bases not matched to a gene; V was cut back by 5 bases and J by 2 bases. The CDR3 contains 17 residues. Germline CDR1 SGHTA, CDR2 FQGNSA. Here the CDR3 reads CASSLTGTGGAGNTIYF. As DNA, the CDR3 is TGTGCCAGCAGCCTGACGGGGACAGGGGGTGCTGGAAACACCATATATTTT.

This chain connects TRBV7-2 to TRBJ1-2; D is unclear. The CDR3 loop spans 13 amino acids. Germline values: CDR1 SGHTA, CDR2 FQGNSA. V lost 5 bases to trimming and J lost 8 bases, with 15 bases between them. This CDR3 reads CASSASGLWGYTF. The CDR3 coding sequence is TGTGCCAGCAGCGCAAGTGGGCTTTGGGGCTACACCTTC.

The genes are TRBV7-3 and TRBJ1-2; weak D call: TRBD1 (6 bases). CDR1 is SGHTA, CDR2 FQGTGA, per germline. Between the trimmed V and J ends, which lost 5 bases and 5 bases, there was a span of 21 bases. The CDR3 consists of 16 residues. The CDR3 DNA is TGTGCCAGCAGCCCCGGGACATATAGTCGGGCTTATGGCTACACCTTC. Its protein product is CASSPGTYSRAYGYTF.

The table lists this clone with a count of one. The chain employs TRBV19 and TRBJ2-3; no reliable D call. The CDR3 covers 13 residues. The V and J ends lost 7 bases and 1 base respectively, with 9 bases between them. Germline CDR1 is LNHDA and CDR2 is SQIVND (reference sequence). Written as DNA, the CDR3 is TGTGCCAGTACCCTCTCCGGCACAGATACGCAGTATTTT. This encodes CASTLSGTDTQYF.

The chain's CDR3 is CASSQDRSNNEQFF. Written as DNA, the CDR3 is TGCGCCAGCAGCCAGGACAGGTCCAACAATGAGCAGTTCTTC. This chain uses TRBV5-1 with TRBJ2-1; 7 bases fit TRBD1. CDR3 length equals 14 residues. CDR1 is SGHRS, CDR2 YFSETQ, per germline. The V segment lost 4 bases and the J segment 5 bases; nucleotides outside the gene matches: 6.

This chain links TRBV19 with TRBJ2-7; D not resolved. Trimming removed 5 bases at V and 6 bases at J, with 11 bases between. The CDR3 sequence is 12 residues long. Per the germline V gene, CDR1 is LNHDA and CDR2 is SQIVND (reference sequence). The CDR3 spells CASSFLTGEQYF. CDR3 DNA: TGTGCCAGTAGTTTTTTGACGGGCGAGCAGTACTTC.

V and J are TRBV10-3 and TRBJ2-7; 8 bases fit TRBD2. J was trimmed by 3 bases and V by 6 bases; bases with no gene match: 7. The CDR3 runs 14 residues. CDR1 ENHRY and CDR2 SYGVKD come from the germline V gene. CDR3 DNA sequence: TGTGCCATCAGACGAGCGGGAGAACTCTACGAGCAGTACTTC. It yields the protein CAIRRAGELYEQYF.

This clone was counted a single time. The V and J genes are TRBV6-2 or TRBV6-3 and TRBJ2-1; 8 nucleotides line up with TRBD1. There are 16 residues in the CDR3. Germline CDR1 MNHEY, CDR2 SVGEGT. Trimming took 5 bases from V and 6 from J; bases not matched to a gene: 12. The CDR3 here is CASSPSGGRSSNEQFF. The CDR3 nucleotides are TGTGCCAGCAGTCCCTCAGGGGGCCGGTCGTCCAATGAGCAGTTCTTC.

V is TRBV7-9 and J is TRBJ1-4; 10 bases match TRBD1. The CDR3 contains 14 residues. Germline-derived CDR1 and CDR2 are SEHNR and FQNEAQ (reference sequence). Germline trimming cut 1 base from V and 7 bases from J; bases unmatched to any gene: 0. Written as DNA, the CDR3 is TGTGCCAGCAGCTTAGGGACAGGGGGTGAAAAACTGTTTTTT. Amino acids: CASSLGTGGEKLFF.